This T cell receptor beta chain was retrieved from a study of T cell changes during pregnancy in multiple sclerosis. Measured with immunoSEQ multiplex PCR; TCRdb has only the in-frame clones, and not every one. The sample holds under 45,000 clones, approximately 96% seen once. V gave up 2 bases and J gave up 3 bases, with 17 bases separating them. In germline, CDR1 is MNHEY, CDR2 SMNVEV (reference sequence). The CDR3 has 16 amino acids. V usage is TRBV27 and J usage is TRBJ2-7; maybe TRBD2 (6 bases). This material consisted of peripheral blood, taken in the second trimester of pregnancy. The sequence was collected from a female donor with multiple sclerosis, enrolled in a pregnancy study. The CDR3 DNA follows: TGTGCCAGCAGTTTAGGGGGGAATACCGGGAGCTACGAGCAGTACTTC. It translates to CASSLGGNTGSYEQYF.